The rows below give T cell receptor beta chains drawn from one sample of a study of blood T cell repertoires in COVID-19. This table comes from immunoSEQ multiplex PCR, and its TCRdb copy is limited to in-frame clones, with some not included. Found here are 35,000 to 45,000 clones, 89% of them singletons; the top ten hold around 0.43%. The specimen sequenced was peripheral blood. Every receptor here comes from a human donor in a cohort sampled during active COVID-19. Each CDR3 is given with its conserved first and last residue. D genes are given only for firm matches. For some rows the clone size is stated as once, few or many, or as a class when expanded; others skip it.

CDR3nt: TGTGCCAGCGAGAGGGAGGGTGATCAGCCCCAGCATTTT
CDR3aa: CASEREGDQPQHF
j_gene: TRBJ1-5
d_gene: NA
v_gene: TRBV12-3/TRBV12-4
abundance: NA

CDR3nt: TGTGCCAGCAGGGATCCGGGACAGGGGAACACTGAAGCTTTCTTT
CDR3aa: CASRDPGQGNTEAFF
j_gene: TRBJ1-1
d_gene: TRBD1
v_gene: TRBV6-5
abundance: NA

CDR3nt: TGTGCCAGCAGTCCCTTACCGGGATTCAGCTCCTACAATGAGCAGTTCTTC
CDR3aa: CASSPLPGFSSYNEQFF
j_gene: TRBJ2-1
d_gene: NA
v_gene: TRBV6-6
abundance: NA

CDR3nt: TGTGCCAGCTCACCAGGCCCCCCGCCAACCTACGAGCAGTACTTC
CDR3aa: CASSPGPPPTYEQYF
j_gene: TRBJ2-7
d_gene: NA
v_gene: TRBV18
abundance: NA

CDR3nt: TGTGCCAGCAGCCCCCGGGGTGCGAACACTGAAGCTTTCTTT
CDR3aa: CASSPRGANTEAFF
j_gene: TRBJ1-1
d_gene: NA
v_gene: TRBV11-2
abundance: NA

CDR3nt: TGTGCCAGCGTCCGTAGCTCCTACGAGCAGTACTTC
CDR3aa: CASVRSSYEQYF
j_gene: TRBJ2-7
d_gene: NA
v_gene: TRBV6-5
abundance: NA

CDR3nt: TGTGCCAGCAGCGGGCAAGAGCAGTACTTC
CDR3aa: CASSGQEQYF
j_gene: TRBJ2-7
d_gene: NA
v_gene: TRBV11-2
abundance: NA

CDR3nt: TGTGCCACCATAGGAGCGGGGATCTACGAGCAGTACTTC
CDR3aa: CATIGAGIYEQYF
j_gene: TRBJ2-7
d_gene: TRBD2
v_gene: TRBV2
abundance: NA

CDR3nt: TGTGCCATCAGTGAGACAACAGTTCTTGGCTACACCTTC
CDR3aa: CAISETTVLGYTF
j_gene: TRBJ1-2
d_gene: NA
v_gene: TRBV10-3
abundance: NA

CDR3nt: TGCAGCGTTGCGACAGGGGGCAGCTATGGCTACACCTTC
CDR3aa: CSVATGGSYGYTF
j_gene: TRBJ1-2
d_gene: TRBD1
v_gene: TRBV29-1
abundance: NA

CDR3nt: TGTGCCAGCAGCTCCGGGTTCCAGCCCCAGCATTTT
CDR3aa: CASSSGFQPQHF
j_gene: TRBJ1-5
d_gene: NA
v_gene: TRBV2
abundance: NA

CDR3nt: TGTGCCAGCAGTCAGGACAGGGTCTCAACTAATGAAAAACTGTTTTTT
CDR3aa: CASSQDRVSTNEKLFF
j_gene: TRBJ1-4
d_gene: TRBD1
v_gene: TRBV2
abundance: NA

CDR3nt: TGTGCCAGCAGCTTACAGGGTGGCACTGAAGCTTTCTTT
CDR3aa: CASSLQGGTEAFF
j_gene: TRBJ1-1
d_gene: NA
v_gene: TRBV7-9
abundance: NA

CDR3nt: TGTGCCAGCAGCTATGATCAGGGTGGCGCGGAAAAACTGTTTTTT
CDR3aa: CASSYDQGGAEKLFF
j_gene: TRBJ1-4
d_gene: NA
v_gene: TRBV7-6
abundance: once

CDR3nt: TGTGCTAGTGGCCCCAGGGACGAGCAGTACTTC
CDR3aa: CASGPRDEQYF
j_gene: TRBJ2-7
d_gene: NA
v_gene: TRBV12-5
abundance: NA

CDR3nt: TGTGCCAGCAGTGAAGCGCGGGGTAAGAATAGACAGGGGATAGAGCAGTTCTTC
CDR3aa: CASSEARGKNRQGIEQFF
j_gene: TRBJ2-1
d_gene: TRBD1
v_gene: TRBV6-1
abundance: NA

CDR3nt: TGTGCCAGCAGCTTAGTTTGGGGCGGGGCCCAACCTTGGGAGCAGTACTTC
CDR3aa: CASSLVWGGAQPWEQYF
j_gene: TRBJ2-7
d_gene: NA
v_gene: TRBV11-2
abundance: NA

CDR3nt: TGTGCCAGCAGTTACTCGAGGAGCCACGAGCAGTACTTC
CDR3aa: CASSYSRSHEQYF
j_gene: TRBJ2-7
d_gene: NA
v_gene: TRBV6-5
abundance: NA

CDR3nt: TGTGCCAGCAGCTACGCACAGGGTCCCTACGAGCAGTACTTC
CDR3aa: CASSYAQGPYEQYF
j_gene: TRBJ2-7
d_gene: NA
v_gene: TRBV7-6
abundance: NA

CDR3nt: TGTGCCAGCAGCTTTCTAGTGGCGGGGGCTCGTGAGCAGTTCTTC
CDR3aa: CASSFLVAGAREQFF
j_gene: TRBJ2-1
d_gene: NA
v_gene: TRBV7-2
abundance: NA

CDR3nt: TGTGCCAGCAGCGCCAGCGCTGGGGCTAGCTCCTACGAGCAGTACTTC
CDR3aa: CASSASAGASSYEQYF
j_gene: TRBJ2-7
d_gene: NA
v_gene: TRBV7-9
abundance: NA

CDR3nt: TGTGCCAGCAGTTACGCGGGACAGGGTGGCAATCAGCCCCAGCATTTT
CDR3aa: CASSYAGQGGNQPQHF
j_gene: TRBJ1-5
d_gene: TRBD1
v_gene: TRBV6-2/TRBV6-3
abundance: NA

CDR3nt: TGTGCCGGACAGGCAACTAATGAAAAACTGTTTTTT
CDR3aa: CAGQATNEKLFF
j_gene: TRBJ1-4
d_gene: TRBD1
v_gene: TRBV2
abundance: NA

CDR3nt: TGCGCCAGCAGCCATTTACAGGGTAGCGACTATGGCTACACCTTC
CDR3aa: CASSHLQGSDYGYTF
j_gene: TRBJ1-2
d_gene: NA
v_gene: TRBV4-1
abundance: NA

CDR3nt: TGTGCCAGCAGCTTAGACGACAGGGGTGCCACTGAAGCTTTCTTT
CDR3aa: CASSLDDRGATEAFF
j_gene: TRBJ1-1
d_gene: TRBD1
v_gene: TRBV7-8
abundance: once

CDR3nt: TGCAGCGTAGGGGGGGCTGGAACTGAAGCTTTCTTT
CDR3aa: CSVGGAGTEAFF
j_gene: TRBJ1-1
d_gene: NA
v_gene: TRBV29-1
abundance: NA

CDR3nt: TGTGCCAGTAGTATCTCCCAGGGAGGAGTGTGGCCCCAGCATTTT
CDR3aa: CASSISQGGVWPQHF
j_gene: TRBJ1-5
d_gene: NA
v_gene: TRBV19
abundance: NA

CDR3nt: TGTGCCAGCAGCTTACTCGCGGGGGCCCTCAATGAGCAGTTCTTC
CDR3aa: CASSLLAGALNEQFF
j_gene: TRBJ2-1
d_gene: NA
v_gene: TRBV7-7
abundance: NA

CDR3nt: TGTGCCAGCAGTGAATGGGGGCCACGAGCTTTCTTT
CDR3aa: CASSEWGPRAFF
j_gene: TRBJ1-1
d_gene: NA
v_gene: TRBV6-1
abundance: NA

CDR3nt: TGTGCCAGCAGCTTAGTTGCGGGGGGCCGCCCCTACGAGCAGTACTTC
CDR3aa: CASSLVAGGRPYEQYF
j_gene: TRBJ2-7
d_gene: TRBD2
v_gene: TRBV7-2
abundance: NA

CDR3nt: TGCAGCGTAGGCAGGGACAGGACTAATGAAAAACTGTTTTTT
CDR3aa: CSVGRDRTNEKLFF
j_gene: TRBJ1-4
d_gene: TRBD1
v_gene: TRBV29-1
abundance: NA

CDR3nt: TGTGCCCTGGCCCCGTATAATGAAAAACTGTTTTTT
CDR3aa: CALAPYNEKLFF
j_gene: TRBJ1-4
d_gene: NA
v_gene: TRBV7-9
abundance: NA

CDR3nt: TGTGCCAGCAGCTTAGATGTGGGACAGTTTATGAACACTGAAGCTTTCTTT
CDR3aa: CASSLDVGQFMNTEAFF
j_gene: TRBJ1-1
d_gene: TRBD1
v_gene: TRBV11-2
abundance: NA

CDR3nt: TGTGCCATCAGTGACCCCACCGAGCTGGGTCGGGACAGAGATTCACCCCTCCACTTT
CDR3aa: CAISDPTELGRDRDSPLHF
j_gene: TRBJ1-6
d_gene: TRBD1
v_gene: TRBV10-3
abundance: NA

CDR3nt: TGTGCCAGTAGCCTACAGGGGGGTGAAAAACTGTTTTTT
CDR3aa: CASSLQGGEKLFF
j_gene: TRBJ1-4
d_gene: TRBD1
v_gene: TRBV19
abundance: NA

CDR3nt: TGTGCCAGCAGTGAGGACAGGGGCTCTTATGGCTACACCTTC
CDR3aa: CASSEDRGSYGYTF
j_gene: TRBJ1-2
d_gene: TRBD1
v_gene: TRBV25-1
abundance: NA

CDR3nt: TGCGCCAGCACTGCCCTAGGCATGAACACTGAAGCTTTCTTT
CDR3aa: CASTALGMNTEAFF
j_gene: TRBJ1-1
d_gene: NA
v_gene: TRBV5-1
abundance: NA

CDR3nt: TGTGCCATCAGTGAGTCCGAGGGAAACGAGCAGTACTTC
CDR3aa: CAISESEGNEQYF
j_gene: TRBJ2-7
d_gene: NA
v_gene: TRBV10-3
abundance: NA

CDR3nt: TGCGCCAGCAGCTTGACGGGACAGACTAATTCACCCCTCCACTTT
CDR3aa: CASSLTGQTNSPLHF
j_gene: TRBJ1-6
d_gene: TRBD1
v_gene: TRBV5-1
abundance: few

CDR3nt: TGTGCCACCCGAGGATCTGCTGGAAACACCATATATTTT
CDR3aa: CATRGSAGNTIYF
j_gene: TRBJ1-3
d_gene: NA
v_gene: TRBV25-1
abundance: NA

CDR3nt: TGTGCCAGCAGTGAAGACAGGGGGCATGACACCATATATTTT
CDR3aa: CASSEDRGHDTIYF
j_gene: TRBJ1-3
d_gene: TRBD1
v_gene: TRBV2
abundance: NA

CDR3nt: TGTGCCAGCAGCAAACGACTAGCGGGAGGTAATGAGCAGTTCTTC
CDR3aa: CASSKRLAGGNEQFF
j_gene: TRBJ2-1
d_gene: TRBD2
v_gene: TRBV7-2
abundance: once

CDR3nt: TGTGCCAGCAGCTTAGGAGTAAGTGGAGGTCGGCGTGGCTACACCTTC
CDR3aa: CASSLGVSGGRRGYTF
j_gene: TRBJ1-2
d_gene: NA
v_gene: TRBV7-9
abundance: NA

CDR3nt: TGTGCCAGCAGGGAACACGGGACAGCAAGGGGCTACACCTTC
CDR3aa: CASREHGTARGYTF
j_gene: TRBJ1-2
d_gene: TRBD1
v_gene: TRBV6-4
abundance: NA